Listed here is a single T cell receptor (beta chain). Its antigen is unknown. The sample originates from a study of cytotoxic CD8 clonotypes in ibrutinib-treated CLL. Study at large: Partial response was seen in approximately 24 patients and complete response in 2; after median around 5.5 years, about 14 stayed remitted, roughly 12 progressed. Study-level points and caveats: Ibrutinib response saw clonality rise, and progression saw it return toward baseline. Measured clonality at baseline was greater than in age-matched healthy donors and tracked with circulating CD8+ T-cell counts.

This CDR3 has 12 amino acids. Per germline, CDR1 SNHLY and CDR2 FYNNEI. V was clipped by 3 bases and J by 1 base, with 4 bases between them. The protocol was immunoSEQ multiplex PCR, while the TCRdb copy is restricted to in-frame clones and leaves out a portion. This repertoire shows about 140,000 clones, approximately 77% found once; its top ten account for around 30%. This chain connects TRBV2 to TRBJ2-7, with D uncertain. Sequencing was performed on PBMCs, taken after 12 months of ibrutinib treatment. This clonotype was sampled from a human donor with chronic lymphocytic leukemia. The CDR3: CASSERSYEQYF. The DNA for the CDR3 is TGTGCCAGCAGTGAGAGGTCCTACGAGCAGTACTTC.